These 8 T cell receptor delta chains share one sample of origin, sequenced in a study of γδ T cells in repeated Plasmodium falciparum infection. Bulk repertoires came from Vgamma9/Vdelta2+ or Vdelta2-negative gammadelta T cells flow-sorted from PBMC. TCRdb reprocessed the multiplex PCR reads through CATT. This table holds 85,000 to 90,000 delta-chain clones, about 1.5% found once. Sequenced sample: gamma-delta T cells from blood. The receptor set was obtained from a pool of human donors (malaria-infected and uninfected, not separated).

Worth noting for this clone: The protein TCRdb lists belongs to a much larger clone and differs from this DNA's translation at residue 5, which points to a read error; the protein shown is made from the DNA. V usage is TRDV1 and J usage is TRDJ1; no clear D. The J gene, not given by TCRdb, was assigned here from a germline match of the nucleotide sequence. The V and J ends lost 4 bases and 0 bases respectively, with 30 bases between them. This CDR3 is built from 21 residues. Germline V gene sequence: CDR1 TSWWSYY, CDR2 QGS. This chain's CDR3 is CALGGIPLSIGRTGYTDKLIF. CDR3 nucleotide sequence: TGTGCTCTTGGGGGCATTCCACTATCTATTGGCCGAACGGGGTACACCGATAAACTCATCTTT.

This clone was seen only a few times. The amino acid sequence in TCRdb belongs to a much larger clone and departs from this DNA's translation at residue 7, likely a sequencing read error; the sequence shown is translated from the DNA. This chain connects TRDV3 to TRDJ1, with no clear D. The ends were cut back, 4 bases at V and 0 bases at J, with 36 bases in the middle. The CDR3 extends over 21 amino acids. Germline CDR1 TVYSNPD, CDR2 GDNSRS (reference sequence). CDR3 protein: CASATRRPRVTLSRYTDKLIF. CDR3 in DNA: TGTGCCTCGGCGACCCGGAGACCCAGAGTGACTCTGTCGCGATACACCGATAAACTCATCTTT.

A few counts support this clone. It differs at one base from a far larger clone, so likely a read error. This sample includes further DNA sequences coding for the same CDR3. V gene TRDV1 combines with J gene TRDJ1; the match to TRDD3 covers 12 bases. The J gene, left out of TCRdb, was set here by checking the DNA against germline. Germline values: CDR1 TSWWSYY, CDR2 QGS. The CDR3 contains 22 residues. This CDR3 is CALGELIARALTGGYQTDKLIF. CDR3 in DNA: TGTGCTCTCGGGGAACTTATAGCTCGAGCTCTAACTGGGGGATACCAAACCGATAAACTCATCTTT.

This clone has a handful of counts. The protein in TCRdb stems from a much larger clone and differs at residue 19 from this DNA's translation, likely a read error; here the protein is translated from the DNA. This sequence joins TRDV1 and TRDJ1; 10 bases are shared with TRDD3. There are 20 residues in the CDR3. CDR1 TSWWSYY and CDR2 QGS come from the germline V gene. CDR3 nucleotide sequence: TGTGCTCTTGGGGAACTTCCTACGGGGGACTGGGGGATCCTTACCGATAAACTCACCTTT. It yields the protein CALGELPTGDWGILTDKLTF.

On this clone itself: The TCRdb protein comes from a much larger clone and disagrees with this DNA's translation at residue 3, likely due to a read error; the protein given here is derived from the DNA. The same CDR3 is also encoded by other DNA sequences in this sample. The gene calls are TRDV2 and TRDJ3, with TRDD3 matching 8 bases. TCRdb does not report a J gene; here it was assigned by matching the DNA to germline references. This CDR3 is 19 amino acids long. The germline CDR1 and CDR2 sequences are GEAIGNYY and EKD. The CDR3 coding sequence is TGCGCCCGTGACACCCCGGGGATACTGAGCTCCTGGGACACCCGACAGATGTTTTTC. This gives the protein CARDTPGILSSWDTRQMFF.

In its sample, this clone was seen many times. The J gene is TRDJ1, the V gene TRDV1; 9 bases agree with TRDD3. The CDR3 is 24 amino acids. Germline CDR1 is TSWWSYY and CDR2 is QGS. Trimming took 2 bases from V and 1 from J; bases not matched to a gene: 29. The chain's CDR3 is CALGEGGPHLSYRGILPTTDKLIF. The CDR3 DNA reads as TGTGCTCTTGGGGAAGGTGGACCCCATCTATCCTACAGGGGGATACTGCCTACCACCGATAAACTCATCTTT.

With regard to this clone: The protein TCRdb lists belongs to a much larger clone and differs from this DNA's translation at residue 11, which points to a read error; the protein shown is made from the DNA. J is TRDJ3 and V is TRDV1, with a tentative D call TRDD3 (6 bases). Germline V gene data show CDR1 as TSWWSYY and CDR2 as QGS. There are 22 residues in the CDR3. V lost 2 bases and J lost 1, with 24 bases in between. CDR3 in amino acids: CALGEFEPHRGGRSWDTRQMFF. The CDR3 nucleotides read TGTGCTCTTGGGGAATTTGAACCGCATCGGGGGGGAAGATCCTGGGACACCCGACAGATGTTTTTC.

This clone has more than one count but fewer than ten. This probably arose from a read error, given a far larger clone one base away. Other DNA sequences in this specimen translate into the identical CDR3. The chain links TRDV1 to TRDJ1; 11 nucleotides agree with TRDD3. No J gene was available from TCRdb, and it was assigned here by a germline match of the DNA. From germline, CDR1 is TSWWSYY and CDR2 QGS. V trimming: 0 bases; J trimming: 3 bases; junction bases outside the gene matches: 24. The CDR3 is 23 residues long. The CDR3 nucleotides read TGTGCTCTTGGGGAACTGAGGGACTACTGGGGGATATTAGTCAAAGGTAGAGCCGATAAACTCATCTTT. Translation: CALGELRDYWGILVKGRADKLIF.